A single sample is the source of the 18 T cell receptor beta chains below, sequenced in a study of T cell therapy after organ transplantation. Which antigens these TCRs recognize remains unknown. Time point reported: 20-29 weeks after completion of therapy. The repertoire was sequenced with immunoSEQ multiplex PCR; TCRdb's copy has only in-frame clones and lacks some. The profile shows 20,000 to 25,000 clones, 84% of them singletons. Material: CD8+ T cells from blood, obtained after autologous CMV-specific T cell therapy. These receptors all stem from a human patient who had received a solid organ transplant and had CMV disease. Some T cells may be transferred from the graft donor.

CDR3: CASSEGDRRFF. In nucleotides, the CDR3 is TGTGCCAGCAGCGAGGGGGACAGAAGGTTCTTC. This rearrangement joins TRBV9 to TRBJ2-1; 7 bases are a match to TRBD1. Germline-derived CDR1 and CDR2 are SGDLS and YYNGEE. V gave up 3 bases and J gave up 15 bases; unmatched junction bases: 6. The length of the CDR3 is 11 residues.

This chain joins TRBV10-3 and TRBJ1-1; maybe TRBD1 (5 bases). V was trimmed by 11 bases and J by 4 bases, leaving 17 bases between them. The CDR3 has 13 residues. The germline gives CDR1 ENHRY, CDR2 SYGVKD. This chain's CDR3 is CASNSGLGTEAFF. DNA of the CDR3: TGTGCCTCAAATTCAGGGCTTGGCACTGAAGCTTTCTTT.

This clone is medium-sized (0.01 to 0.1%) within its sample. V is TRBV6-5 and J is TRBJ1-2; the D gene is possibly TRBD1 (6 bases). The CDR3 consists of 13 residues. Germline CDR1 reads MNHEY; CDR2 reads SVGAGI. Trimming removed 5 bases at V and 2 bases at J, with 9 bases between. In nucleotides, the CDR3 is TGTGCCAGCAGTCCGGACAGCAACTATGGCTACACCTTC. Encoded protein: CASSPDSNYGYTF.

V usage is TRBV19 and J usage is TRBJ2-1; 10 bases map to TRBD2. The CDR3 is 15 amino acids. V lost 3 bases to trimming and J lost 8 bases; unmatched junction nucleotides: 7. The germline CDR1 and CDR2 sequences are LNHDA and SQIVND (reference sequence). The CDR3 sequence: CASSIVASGGYEQFF. CDR3 DNA: TGTGCCAGTAGTATCGTGGCTAGCGGGGGATATGAGCAGTTCTTC. Based on the CDR3 plus reference TRBV19 and TRBJ2-1, the full variable domain is DGGITQSPKYLFRKEGQNVTLSCEQNLNHDAMYWYRQDPGQGLRLIYYSQIVNDFQKGDIAEGYSVSREKKESFPLTVTSAQKNPTAFYLCASSIVASGGYEQFFGPGTRLTVL.

The V gene is TRBV28, the J gene TRBJ1-2, with D perhaps matching TRBD1 (5 bases). Germline assignment: CDR1 MDHEN and CDR2 SYDVKM. With 6 bases removed from V and 3 bases from J, the gap between germline ends came to 17 bases. The CDR3 spans 15 residues. For the CDR3, the DNA is TGTGCCAGCAGACCGGGACGGGGTATAGACTATGGCTACACCTTC. It yields the protein CASRPGRGIDYGYTF.

The table lists this clone with a few counts. The rearrangement links TRBV15 to TRBJ1-6; a possible D gene is TRBD1 (5 bases). V shed 0 bases and J shed 4 bases, with 7 bases lying between them. Germline V gene sequence: CDR1 LNHNV, CDR2 YYDKDF (reference sequence). The CDR3 covers 15 residues. The CDR3 nucleotides read TGTGCCACCAGCAGAGATAAGGGGTATAATTCACCCCTCCACTTT. This codes for CATSRDKGYNSPLHF.

V usage is TRBV4-2 and J usage is TRBJ2-3, with 10 bases fitting TRBD2. Per the germline V gene, CDR1 is LGHNA and CDR2 is YNFKEQ. V was pared by 1 base and J by 2 bases, with 3 bases of the junction left unmatched. This CDR3 is built from 16 residues. This CDR3 reads CASSQGTSGLTDTQYF. CDR3 DNA: TGTGCCAGCAGCCAAGGGACTAGCGGCCTCACAGATACGCAGTATTTT.

The genes are TRBV7-6 and TRBJ2-1; D gene uncertain. Germline lookup yields CDR1 SGHVS and CDR2 FNYEAQ. V lost 2 bases, J lost 7 bases, and 12 bases lay in between. This CDR3 has 14 residues. CDR3: CASSLLGSANEQFF. CDR3 nucleotide sequence: TGTGCCAGCAGCTTACTAGGGTCCGCGAATGAGCAGTTCTTC.

This chain joins TRBV6-5 and TRBJ1-2; the D gene is possibly TRBD1 (5 bases). The length of the CDR3 is 14 residues. The V gene's germline CDR1 is MNHEY and CDR2 SVGAGI. Deletions cut 3 bases from V and 2 bases from J, with 10 bases between. Here the CDR3 DNA reads TGTGCCAGCAGTTATGGGGCCGGGAACTATGGCTACACCTTC. Its translation is CASSYGAGNYGYTF.

The chain couples TRBV4-1 to TRBJ1-1; D ambiguous. The CDR3 contains 14 residues. Between the trimmed V and J ends, which lost 4 bases and 2 bases, there was a span of 11 bases. Germline V gene sequence: CDR1 MGHRA, CDR2 YSYEKL. CDR3 nucleotides: TGCGCCAGCAGCCCTCACGGAGCTAACACTGAAGCTTTCTTT. This gives the protein CASSPHGANTEAFF.

V and J are TRBV19 and TRBJ1-1; maybe TRBD1 (5 bases). The CDR3 sequence is 14 residues long. Per germline, CDR1 LNHDA and CDR2 SQIVND (reference sequence). V was pared by 3 bases and J by 0 bases, with 8 bases between. This CDR3 is CASSIGGMNTEAFF. CDR3 coding DNA: TGTGCCAGTAGTATCGGGGGAATGAACACTGAAGCTTTCTTT.

The chain couples TRBV9 to TRBJ1-6, with D possibly matching TRBD1 (5 bases). CDR1 and CDR2 (germline): SGDLS, YYNGEE. The CDR3 length is 14 residues. The V end was cut by 0 bases, the J end by 6 bases, with 7 bases between. CDR3 region: CASSVGGGNSPLHF. The CDR3 DNA reads TGTGCCAGCAGCGTAGGCGGGGGTAATTCACCCCTCCACTTT.

CDR3 bases: TGTGCCAGCAGTGAAACAGGGTCCTACGAGCAGTACTTC. Translating it yields CASSETGSYEQYF. The rearrangement joins TRBV27 to TRBJ2-7; a possible D gene is TRBD1 (6 bases). This CDR3 region has 13 residues. CDR1 MNHEY and CDR2 SMNVEV come from the germline V gene (reference sequence). The V gene lost 5 bases and the J gene lost 1 base, with 9 bases spanning the gap.

The V gene is TRBV27, the J gene TRBJ2-7, with D maybe TRBD1 (6 bases). Between the trimmed V and J ends, which lost 2 bases and 3 bases, there was a span of 11 bases. Germline lookup yields CDR1 MNHEY and CDR2 SMNVEV (reference sequence). This CDR3 region has 14 residues. The CDR3 sequence is CASSLKGHRYEQYF. Written as DNA, the CDR3 is TGTGCCAGCAGTTTAAAGGGACACCGCTACGAGCAGTACTTC.

This clone was counted ten times or more. Other DNA sequences in this sample translate to the same CDR3. This sequence joins TRBV6-5 and TRBJ2-7; TRBD1 matches at 10 bases. Trimming removed 5 bases from V and 3 bases from J; junction bases left unmatched: 4. Germline values: CDR1 MNHEY, CDR2 SVGAGI. The CDR3 extends over 14 amino acids. The CDR3 protein is CASSPGQGIYEQYF. CDR3 DNA: TGTGCCAGCAGTCCGGGACAGGGGATCTACGAGCAGTACTTC.

The rearrangement uses TRBV5-1 and TRBJ2-2, with 11 nucleotides matching TRBD1. The CDR3 is 17 residues long. Germline V gene sequence: CDR1 SGHRS, CDR2 YFSETQ. V lost 1 base to trimming and J lost 7 bases; unmatched junction nucleotides: 9. The CDR3 loop is CASSLYGQGADVGELFF. The CDR3 DNA follows: TGCGCCAGCAGCTTGTACGGACAGGGGGCGGATGTCGGGGAGCTGTTTTTT. The full variable domain, with the rest looked up from reference TRBV5-1 and TRBJ2-2, is KAGVTQTPRYLIKTRGQQVTLSCSPISGHRSVSWYQQTPGQGLQFLFEYFSETQRNKGNFPGRFSGRQFSNSRSEMNVSTLELGDSALYLCASSLYGQGADVGELFFGEGSRLTVL.

This chain connects TRBV10-3 to TRBJ2-3; D unresolved. The CDR3 spans 15 residues. CDR1 ENHRY and CDR2 SYGVKD come from the germline V gene. V was clipped by 1 base and J by 1 base, with 9 bases between them. The CDR3 sequence: CAISEWGMGTDTQYF. The CDR3 DNA reads as TGTGCCATCAGTGAGTGGGGTATGGGCACAGATACGCAGTATTTT.

The chain couples TRBV5-1 to TRBJ2-7; perhaps D is TRBD1 or TRBD2 (5 bases each). Germline assignment: CDR1 SGHRS and CDR2 YFSETQ. Trimming left V 4 bases short and J 9 bases short, with 11 bases between. This CDR3 has 11 amino acids. The CDR3 region has the DNA TGCGCCAGCAGCCAGGGAGAGTGGCAGTACTTC. Protein product: CASSQGEWQYF.